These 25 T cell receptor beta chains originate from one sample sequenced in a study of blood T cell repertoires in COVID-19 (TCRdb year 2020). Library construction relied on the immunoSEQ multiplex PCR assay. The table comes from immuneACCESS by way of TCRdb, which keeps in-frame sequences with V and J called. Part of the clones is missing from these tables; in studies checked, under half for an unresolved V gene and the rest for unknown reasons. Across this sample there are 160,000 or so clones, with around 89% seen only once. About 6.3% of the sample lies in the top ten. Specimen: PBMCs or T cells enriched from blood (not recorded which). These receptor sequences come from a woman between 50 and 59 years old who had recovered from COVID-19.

The CDR3 protein is CASSVAGLAALREQYF. The DNA for the CDR3 is TGTGCCAGCAGCGTGGCCGGACTAGCGGCCCTTCGGGAGCAGTACTTC. The chain links TRBV9 to TRBJ2-7; 10 bases align to TRBD2. In germline, CDR1 is SGDLS, CDR2 YYNGEE. Germline trimming cut 2 bases from V and 7 bases from J; bases unmatched to any gene: 12. The CDR3 is made up of 16 amino acids.

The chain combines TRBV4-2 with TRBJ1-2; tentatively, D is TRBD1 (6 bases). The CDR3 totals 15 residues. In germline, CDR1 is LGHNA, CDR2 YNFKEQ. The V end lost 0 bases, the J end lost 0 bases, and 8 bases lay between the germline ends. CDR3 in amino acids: CASSQETGTNYGYTF. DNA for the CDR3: TGTGCCAGCAGCCAAGAAACAGGGACTAACTATGGCTACACCTTC.

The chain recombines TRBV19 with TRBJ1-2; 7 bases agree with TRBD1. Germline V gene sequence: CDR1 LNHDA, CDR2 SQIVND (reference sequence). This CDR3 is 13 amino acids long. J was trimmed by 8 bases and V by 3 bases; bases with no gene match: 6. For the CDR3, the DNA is TGTGCCAGTAGTATGGGGCAGGGGGGAGGCTACACCTTC. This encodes CASSMGQGGGYTF.

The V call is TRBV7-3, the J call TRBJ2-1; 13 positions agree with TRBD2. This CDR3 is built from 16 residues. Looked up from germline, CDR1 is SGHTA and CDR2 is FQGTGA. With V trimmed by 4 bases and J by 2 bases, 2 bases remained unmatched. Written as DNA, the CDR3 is TGTGCCAGCAGCTCAACTAGCGGGGGGGCCTACAATGAGCAGTTCTTC. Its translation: CASSSTSGGAYNEQFF.

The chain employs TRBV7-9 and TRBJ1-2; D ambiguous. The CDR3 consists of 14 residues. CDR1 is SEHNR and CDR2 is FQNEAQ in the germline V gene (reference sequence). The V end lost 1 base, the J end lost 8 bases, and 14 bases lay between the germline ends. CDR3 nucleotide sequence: TGTGCCAGCAGCTTAGTTCCCGGGTCTAAAGGCTACACCTTC. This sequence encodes CASSLVPGSKGYTF. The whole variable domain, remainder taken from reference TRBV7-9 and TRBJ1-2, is DTGVSQNPRHKITKRGQNVTFRCDPISEHNRLYWYRQTLGQGPEFLTYFQNEAQLEKSRLLSDRFSAERPKGSFSTLEIQRTEQGDSAMYLCASSLVPGSKGYTFGSGTRLTVV.

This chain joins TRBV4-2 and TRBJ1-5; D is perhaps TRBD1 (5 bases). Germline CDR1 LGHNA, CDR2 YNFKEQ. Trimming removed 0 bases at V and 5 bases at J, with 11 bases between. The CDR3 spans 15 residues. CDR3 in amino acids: CASSQDPGVDQPQHF. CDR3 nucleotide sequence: TGTGCCAGCAGCCAAGATCCGGGGGTAGATCAGCCCCAGCATTTT.

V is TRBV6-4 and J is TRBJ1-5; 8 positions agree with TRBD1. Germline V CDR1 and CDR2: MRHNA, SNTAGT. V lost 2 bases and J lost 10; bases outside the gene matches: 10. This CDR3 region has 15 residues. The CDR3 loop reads CASSDPGQVPKPQHF. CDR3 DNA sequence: TGTGCCAGCAGTGACCCGGGACAGGTTCCGAAACCCCAGCATTTT.

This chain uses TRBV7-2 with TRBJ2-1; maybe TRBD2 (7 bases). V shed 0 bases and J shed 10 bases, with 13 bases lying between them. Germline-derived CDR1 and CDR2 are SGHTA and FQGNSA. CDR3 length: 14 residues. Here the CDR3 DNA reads TGTGCCAGCAGCTTAGCGGGGGGGCGAGCGGAGCAGTTCTTC. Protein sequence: CASSLAGGRAEQFF.

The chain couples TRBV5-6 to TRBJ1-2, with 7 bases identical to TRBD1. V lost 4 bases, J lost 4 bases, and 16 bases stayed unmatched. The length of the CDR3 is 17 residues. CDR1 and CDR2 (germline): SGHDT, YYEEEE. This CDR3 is CASSRRGASTGTYGYTF. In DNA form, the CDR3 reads TGTGCCAGCAGCCGGAGGGGGGCGTCGACAGGGACCTATGGCTACACCTTC. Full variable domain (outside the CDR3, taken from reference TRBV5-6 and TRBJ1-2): DAGVTQSPTHLIKTRGQQVTLRCSPKSGHDTVSWYQQALGQGPQFIFQYYEEEERQRGNFPDRFSGHQFPNYSSELNVNALLLGDSALYLCASSRRGASTGTYGYTFGSGTRLTVV.

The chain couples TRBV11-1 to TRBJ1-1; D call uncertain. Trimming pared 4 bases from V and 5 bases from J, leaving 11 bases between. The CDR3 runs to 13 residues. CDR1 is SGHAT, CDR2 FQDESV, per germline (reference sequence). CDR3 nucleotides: TGTGCCAGCAGCTATACAGAACCGACTGAAGCTTTCTTT. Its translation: CASSYTEPTEAFF.

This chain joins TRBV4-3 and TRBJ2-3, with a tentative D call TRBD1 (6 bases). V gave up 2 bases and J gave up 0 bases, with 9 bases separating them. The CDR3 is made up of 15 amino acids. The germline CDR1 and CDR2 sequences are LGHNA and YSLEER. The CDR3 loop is CASSQRDTSTDTQYF. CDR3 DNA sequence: TGCGCCAGCAGCCAACGGGACACTAGCACAGATACGCAGTATTTT.

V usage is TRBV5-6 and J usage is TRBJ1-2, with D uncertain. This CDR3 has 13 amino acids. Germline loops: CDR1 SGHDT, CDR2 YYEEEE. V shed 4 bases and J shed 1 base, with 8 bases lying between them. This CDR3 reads CASSKEHNYGYTF. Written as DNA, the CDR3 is TGTGCCAGCAGCAAAGAACATAACTATGGCTACACCTTC.

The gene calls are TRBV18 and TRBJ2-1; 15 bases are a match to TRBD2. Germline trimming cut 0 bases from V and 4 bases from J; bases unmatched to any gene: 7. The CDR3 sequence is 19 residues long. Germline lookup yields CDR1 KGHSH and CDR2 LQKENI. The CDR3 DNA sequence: TGTGCCAGCTCACCACCGGGACTAGCGGGGGGCCTCGGGTACAATGAGCAGTTCTTC. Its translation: CASSPPGLAGGLGYNEQFF.

CDR3 amino acids: CASSQQGENSPLHF. Written as DNA, the CDR3 is TGTGCCAGCAGCCAACAGGGCGAAAATTCACCCCTCCACTTT. This rearrangement joins TRBV9 to TRBJ1-6; the D gene is possibly TRBD1 (6 bases). This CDR3 has 14 residues. Per the germline V gene, CDR1 is SGDLS and CDR2 is YYNGEE. Trimming cost V 4 bases and J 7 bases, with 12 bases left between them.

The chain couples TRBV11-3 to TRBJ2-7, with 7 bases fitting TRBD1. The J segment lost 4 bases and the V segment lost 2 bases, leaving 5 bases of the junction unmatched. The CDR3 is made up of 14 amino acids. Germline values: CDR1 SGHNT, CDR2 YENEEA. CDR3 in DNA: TGTGCCAGCAGCTTATGGGACAGAAAATACGAGCAGTACTTC. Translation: CASSLWDRKYEQYF.

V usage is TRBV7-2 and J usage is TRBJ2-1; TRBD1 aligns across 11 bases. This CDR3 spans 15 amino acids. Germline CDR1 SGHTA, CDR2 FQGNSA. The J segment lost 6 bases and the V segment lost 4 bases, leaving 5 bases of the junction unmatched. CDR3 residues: CASSSGTGGFNEQFF. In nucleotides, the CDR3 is TGTGCCAGCAGCTCGGGGACAGGGGGGTTCAATGAGCAGTTCTTC.

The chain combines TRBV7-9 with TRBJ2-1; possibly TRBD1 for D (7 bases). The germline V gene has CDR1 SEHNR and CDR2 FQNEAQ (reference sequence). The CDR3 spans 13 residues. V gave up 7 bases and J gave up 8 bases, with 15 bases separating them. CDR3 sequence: CASTLEGADEQFF. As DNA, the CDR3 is TGTGCCAGCACCCTGGAGGGGGCTGATGAGCAGTTCTTC.

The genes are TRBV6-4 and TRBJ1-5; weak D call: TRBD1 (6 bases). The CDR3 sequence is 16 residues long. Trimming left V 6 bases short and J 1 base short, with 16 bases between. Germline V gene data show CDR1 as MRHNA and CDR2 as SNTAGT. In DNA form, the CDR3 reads TGTGCCAGCAGGGGGGGGGCGGCGCGGAGCAATCAGCCCCAGCATTTT. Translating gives CASRGGAARSNQPQHF.

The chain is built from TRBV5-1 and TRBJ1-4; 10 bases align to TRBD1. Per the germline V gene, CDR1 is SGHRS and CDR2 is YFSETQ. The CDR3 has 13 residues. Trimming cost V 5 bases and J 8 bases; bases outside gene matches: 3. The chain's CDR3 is CASRETGGEKLFF. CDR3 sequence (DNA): TGCGCCAGCAGAGAGACAGGGGGCGAAAAACTGTTTTTT.

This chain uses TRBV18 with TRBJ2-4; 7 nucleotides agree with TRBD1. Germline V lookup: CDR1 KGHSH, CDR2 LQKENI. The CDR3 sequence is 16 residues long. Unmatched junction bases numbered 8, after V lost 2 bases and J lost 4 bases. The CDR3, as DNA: TGTGCCAGCTCACCAAAGGGACAGCTAGTAAAAAACATTCAGTACTTC. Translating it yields CASSPKGQLVKNIQYF.

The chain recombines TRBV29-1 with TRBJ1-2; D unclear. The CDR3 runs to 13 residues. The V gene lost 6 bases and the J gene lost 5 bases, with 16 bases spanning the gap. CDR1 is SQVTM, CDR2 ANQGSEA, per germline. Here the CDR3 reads CSVSPLEGYGYTF. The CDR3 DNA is TGCAGCGTCTCCCCCCTGGAGGGATATGGCTACACCTTC.

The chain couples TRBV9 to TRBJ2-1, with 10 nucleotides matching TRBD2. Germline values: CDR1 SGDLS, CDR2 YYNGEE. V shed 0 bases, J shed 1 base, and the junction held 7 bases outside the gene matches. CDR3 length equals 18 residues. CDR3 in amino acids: CASSVEISGGLSYNEQFF. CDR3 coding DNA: TGTGCCAGCAGCGTAGAGATTAGCGGGGGGCTATCCTACAATGAGCAGTTCTTC.

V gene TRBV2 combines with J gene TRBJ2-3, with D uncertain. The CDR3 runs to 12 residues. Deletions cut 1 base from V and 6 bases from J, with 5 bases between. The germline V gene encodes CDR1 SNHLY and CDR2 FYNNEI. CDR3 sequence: CASSEGADTQYF. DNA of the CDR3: TGTGCCAGCAGTGAAGGGGCGGATACGCAGTATTTT.

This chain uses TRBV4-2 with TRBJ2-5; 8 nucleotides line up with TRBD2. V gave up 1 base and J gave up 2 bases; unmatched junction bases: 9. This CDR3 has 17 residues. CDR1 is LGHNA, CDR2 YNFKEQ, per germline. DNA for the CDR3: TGTGCCAGCAGCCAAGGAGGTCGTGGCGGGGGGCAAGAGACCCAGTACTTC. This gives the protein CASSQGGRGGGQETQYF.

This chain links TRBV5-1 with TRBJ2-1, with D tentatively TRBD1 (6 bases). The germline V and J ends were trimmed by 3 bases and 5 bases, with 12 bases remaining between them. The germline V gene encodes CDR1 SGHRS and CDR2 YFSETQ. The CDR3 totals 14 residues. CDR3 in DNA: TGCGCCAGCAGCTCACAGGGTGGGAACAATGAGCAGTTCTTC. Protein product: CASSSQGGNNEQFF.